The 25 T cell receptor beta chains in this list originate from one sample, sequenced in a study of human T cells and chemical hapten exposure. The time point here: patch test 3, about 24 weeks after DPC sensitization. This sample's treatment: therapeutic diphenylcyclopropenone sensitization with weekly scalp DPC. TCRdb called the RACE reads again in MiXCR, with one record for every CDR3 protein. The sample gives about 84,000 distinct CDR3 sequences, about 10% of which show up once; about 3.5% is in the top ten. Specimen: whole blood, collected in connection with sensitization to the hapten diphenylcyclopropenone (DPC). These receptors all come from a woman aged 50 to 65 with alopecia areata. Some clones in this sample may be carry-over from other donors' samples.

This clonotype was seen many times. The genes are TRBV12-3 or TRBV12-4 and TRBJ1-4, with D possibly TRBD1 on 5 matching bases. Trimming left V 3 bases short and J 0 bases short, with 14 bases between. The CDR3 spans 17 residues. The CDR3: CASSLGRITATNEKLFF. The CDR3 DNA sequence: TGTGCCAGCAGTTTGGGACGGATCACTGCAACTAATGAAAAACTGTTTTTT.

The rearrangement links TRBV21-1 to TRBJ1-6. TRBV21-1 is annotated as a pseudogene. This CDR3 comprises 17 residues. This chain's CDR3 is CASSKFPGPREFGPLHF. CDR3 nucleotides: TGTGCCAGCAGCAAATTCCCAGGGCCCCGAGAATTCGGACCCCTCCACTTT.

The rearrangement links TRBV6-2 or TRBV6-3 to TRBJ1-5, with 7 bases lining up with TRBD1. The ends lost 5 bases at V and 4 bases at J; junction bases unmatched: 11. This CDR3 is 16 amino acids long. Germline CDR1 is MNHEY and CDR2 is SVGEGT. Here the CDR3 reads CASSGDSLRGNQPQHF. The CDR3, as DNA: TGTGCCAGCAGTGGGGACAGCCTTCGTGGGAATCAGCCCCAGCATTTT.

This clonotype was seen ten or more times. This chain uses TRBV29-1 with TRBJ2-1, with 12 nucleotides matching TRBD2. The CDR3 is made up of 14 amino acids. Trimming cost V 6 bases and J 8 bases; bases outside gene matches: 8. Germline CDR1 is SQVTM and CDR2 is ANQGSEA. Here the CDR3 DNA reads TGCAGCGTCGTCGGACTAGCGGGATTCTATGAGCAGTTCTTC. Protein sequence: CSVVGLAGFYEQFF.

In its sample, this clonotype was seen a few times. V and J are TRBV3-1 and TRBJ2-7, with D perhaps being TRBD1 or TRBD2 (5 bases each). The length of the CDR3 is 15 residues. Between the trimmed V and J ends, which lost 1 base and 2 bases, there was a span of 12 bases. Germline V gene sequence: CDR1 LGHDT, CDR2 YNNKEL (reference sequence). The CDR3 protein is CASSQGGTKAYEQYF. CDR3 nucleotides: TGTGCCAGCAGCCAAGGGGGGACGAAAGCCTACGAGCAGTACTTC.

In DNA form, the CDR3 reads TGTGCCAGCAGAACCCTAGCTGCTAGCACAGATACGCAGTATTTT. Protein sequence: CASRTLAASTDTQYF. The rearrangement uses TRBV12-3 or TRBV12-4 and TRBJ2-3, with D possibly matching TRBD2 (5 bases). The germline V and J ends were trimmed by 6 bases and 0 bases, with 13 bases remaining between them. The CDR3 length is 15 residues.

This clonotype turned up a few times. The V gene is TRBV7-3, the J gene TRBJ2-5; the match to TRBD2 covers 7 bases. Germline-derived CDR1 and CDR2 are SGHTA and FQGTGA. J was trimmed by 0 bases and V by 5 bases; bases with no gene match: 12. This CDR3 is 17 amino acids long. CDR3 sequence: CASSPAVAGEDQETQYF. The CDR3 DNA sequence: TGTGCCAGCAGCCCAGCGGTTGCGGGAGAAGACCAAGAGACCCAGTACTTC.

V and J are TRBV18 and TRBJ2-5, with a tentative D call TRBD1 (6 bases). V lost 4 bases and J lost 2, with 14 bases in between. This CDR3 has 15 residues. Per the germline V gene, CDR1 is KGHSH and CDR2 is LQKENI. This chain's CDR3 is CASSQSGTLQETQYF. In DNA, the CDR3 is TGTGCCAGCTCACAGTCCGGGACACTTCAAGAGACCCAGTACTTC. Together with reference TRBV18 and TRBJ2-5, the CDR3 gives the full variable domain: NAGVMQNPRHLVRRRGQEARLRCSPMKGHSHVYWYRQLPEEGLKFMVYLQKENIIDESGMPKERFSAEFPKEGPSILRIQQVVRGDSAAYFCASSQSGTLQETQYFGPGTRLLVL.

This clonotype was found many times. The V and J genes are TRBV30 and TRBJ2-3, with D tentatively TRBD1 (5 bases). Germline V gene sequence: CDR1 GTSNPN, CDR2 SVGIG (reference sequence). Trimming left V 0 bases short and J 9 bases short, with 10 bases between. The CDR3 spans 12 residues. CDR3 DNA: TGTGCCTGGAGTGTAAGCAGGGAAACGCAGTATTTT. This sequence encodes CAWSVSRETQYF.

The chain links TRBV29-1 to TRBJ2-1; D assignment may be TRBD1 or TRBD2 (5 bases each). The germline V and J ends were trimmed by 6 bases and 2 bases, with 14 bases remaining between them. The CDR3 totals 14 residues. Germline V gene sequence: CDR1 SQVTM, CDR2 ANQGSEA. The CDR3 DNA reads TGCAGCGTGGGGGAACGGGGCCCCTACAATGAGCAGTTCTTC. Its translation is CSVGERGPYNEQFF.

The gene calls are TRBV5-1 and TRBJ2-5, with unresolved D. CDR1 and CDR2 (germline): SGHRS, YFSETQ. V gave up 2 bases and J gave up 4 bases, with 15 bases separating them. This CDR3 is built from 15 residues. This chain's CDR3 is CASSLNVALGETQYF. DNA for the CDR3: TGCGCCAGCAGCTTAAACGTGGCGCTGGGAGAGACCCAGTACTTC.

This clonotype showed up many times. This rearrangement joins TRBV7-9 to TRBJ1-6; D uncertain. Per germline, CDR1 SEHNR and CDR2 FQNEAQ (reference sequence). This CDR3 has 12 amino acids. The germline V and J ends were trimmed by 3 bases and 7 bases, with 4 bases remaining between them. CDR3 region: CASSLANSPLHF. The CDR3 DNA is TGTGCCAGCAGCTTGGCAAATTCACCCCTCCACTTT.

The chain combines TRBV9 with TRBJ2-1, with a possible D match to TRBD2 (6 bases). The V gene's germline CDR1 is SGDLS and CDR2 YYNGEE. CDR3 length equals 14 residues. The V and J ends lost 3 bases and 7 bases respectively, with 14 bases between them. The CDR3 protein is CASSGTGDLNEQFF. CDR3 nucleotides: TGTGCCAGCAGCGGAACGGGAGATTTGAATGAGCAGTTCTTC.

This clonotype was detected only a few times. In DNA, the CDR3 is TGCGCCAGCAGCCAAGATAGCGTTGAGCAGTTCTTC. Protein product: CASSQDSVEQFF. The V gene is TRBV4-1, the J gene TRBJ2-1, with D possibly TRBD2 on 5 matching bases. Germline V CDR1 and CDR2: MGHRA, YSYEKL. The CDR3 extends over 12 amino acids. V was cut by 0 bases and J by 9 bases, with 6 bases left in between.

As regards this clonotype: One base away lies a much larger clone, so this may be a sequencing read error. This sequence joins TRBV18 and TRBJ1-4; D uncertain. This CDR3 is 14 amino acids long. CDR1 KGHSH and CDR2 LQKENI come from the germline V gene. The CDR3 DNA follows: TGTACCAGCGCTCGGTATTCAACTAATGAAAAACTGTTTTTT. Translated: CTSARYSTNEKLFF.

This clonotype was picked up many times. CDR3 nucleotide sequence: TGTGCCAGCAGTAGAGACAGTGGGAATCAGCCCCAGCATTTT. Its protein product is CASSRDSGNQPQHF. The chain has TRBV12-3 or TRBV12-4 and TRBJ1-5, with D perhaps matching TRBD1 (5 bases). The CDR3 is 14 amino acids. V was clipped by 5 bases and J by 4 bases, with 12 bases between them.

Many counts were recorded for this clonotype. The chain links TRBV20-1 to TRBJ1-2; D might be TRBD1 (5 bases). V was pared by 2 bases and J by 4 bases, with 8 bases between. In germline, CDR1 is DFQATT, CDR2 SNEGSKA (reference sequence). This CDR3 comprises 12 residues. The CDR3 loop reads CSARQGSYGYTF. CDR3 DNA sequence: TGCAGTGCTAGACAGGGAAGCTATGGCTACACCTTC.

This clonotype appeared many times. The genes are TRBV21-1 and TRBJ1-5; TRBD1 reflects the table's D call only, with no check against the DNA. TRBV21-1 represents a pseudogene. This CDR3 comprises 19 residues. The chain's CDR3 is CASSRPRQGRPHSNQPQHF. The CDR3 DNA sequence: TGTGCCAGCAGCAGGCCCCGACAGGGTCGTCCCCATAGCAATCAGCCCCAGCATTTT.

This clonotype was detected only a few times. This chain uses TRBV18 with TRBJ1-3, with D perhaps TRBD1 (5 bases). CDR3 size: 16 residues. CDR1 is KGHSH and CDR2 is LQKENI in the germline V gene. V was trimmed by 3 bases and J by 2 bases, leaving 14 bases between them. CDR3 sequence: CASSPVDTGPGNTIYF. In DNA form, the CDR3 reads TGTGCCAGCTCACCCGTCGACACGGGGCCTGGAAACACCATATATTTT.

The chain links TRBV18 to TRBJ1-1, with D maybe TRBD1 (5 bases). Germline CDR1 KGHSH, CDR2 LQKENI. The V end lost 0 bases, the J end lost 1 base, and 15 bases lay between the germline ends. The CDR3 length is 17 residues. The CDR3 nucleotides read TGTGCCAGCTCACCACCGGGGGGTATAAGCCAGAACACTGAAGCTTTCTTT. It codes for CASSPPGGISQNTEAFF. Combining the CDR3 with reference TRBV18 and TRBJ1-1 gives the whole variable domain NAGVMQNPRHLVRRRGQEARLRCSPMKGHSHVYWYRQLPEEGLKFMVYLQKENIIDESGMPKERFSAEFPKEGPSILRIQQVVRGDSAAYFCASSPPGGISQNTEAFFGQGTRLTVV.

The CDR3 protein is CASSFTGDNTEAFF. The CDR3 DNA sequence: TGTGCCAGCTCATTCACAGGGGATAACACTGAAGCTTTCTTT. J is TRBJ1-1 and V is TRBV18; 7 nucleotides agree with TRBD1. The CDR3 is 14 residues long. V was clipped by 5 bases and J by 2 bases; unmatched bases: 5. The germline gives CDR1 KGHSH, CDR2 LQKENI. Supplemented by reference TRBV18 and TRBJ1-1, the full variable domain reads NAGVMQNPRHLVRRRGQEARLRCSPMKGHSHVYWYRQLPEEGLKFMVYLQKENIIDESGMPKERFSAEFPKEGPSILRIQQVVRGDSAAYFCASSFTGDNTEAFFGQGTRLTVV.

This clonotype was recorded a few times. The genes are TRBV20-1 and TRBJ1-4; weak D call: TRBD1 (5 bases). The ends were cut back, 0 bases at V and 8 bases at J, with 19 bases in the middle. The CDR3 length is 16 residues. Per germline, CDR1 DFQATT and CDR2 SNEGSKA (reference sequence). DNA of the CDR3: TGCAGTGCTAGAGATGGCTCGGGGGGGGAAGGGGAAAAACTGTTTTTT. Residues: CSARDGSGGEGEKLFF.

About this clonotype: The conserved final phenylalanine or tryptophan is absent from the CDR3, which likely points to a read error. The V gene is TRBV4-1, the J gene TRBJ2-7, with D possibly matching TRBD2 (6 bases). The CDR3 spans 16 residues. CDR1 MGHRA and CDR2 YSYEKL come from the germline V gene. V was pared by 0 bases and J by 0 bases, with 12 bases between. The CDR3 here is CASSQEVAVSSYEQYI. CDR3 DNA sequence: TGCGCCAGCAGCCAAGAAGTAGCGGTAAGCTCCTACGAGCAGTACATC.

V and J are TRBV29-1 and TRBJ2-5; the D is unclear. Trimming pared 4 bases from V and 2 bases from J, leaving 8 bases between. The CDR3 contains 12 residues. Germline loops: CDR1 SQVTM, CDR2 ANQGSEA. The CDR3 spells CSVGQLQETQYF. The CDR3 DNA reads as TGCAGCGTTGGGCAGCTACAAGAGACCCAGTACTTC.

This clonotype has only a few counts. The gene calls are TRBV6-1 and TRBJ2-7; unclear D gene. The CDR3 length is 12 residues. Germline V lookup: CDR1 MNHNS, CDR2 SASEGT. The V and J ends lost 6 bases and 2 bases respectively, with 8 bases between them. The CDR3 reads CASSLHTYEQYF. CDR3 DNA sequence: TGTGCCAGCAGCCTCCATACCTACGAGCAGTACTTC.